This TCR beta chain was sequenced for a study of T cell responses to AZD1222 COVID-19 vaccine. About the study: Pooling of second doses given at about 4 or about 12 weeks was done. Study conclusions and caveats: In all cases, repertoires were sampled only after the peak T cell response.

Profiling relied on immunoSEQ multiplex PCR, and the TCRdb table lists in-frame clones only, not all of them. Of 95,000 to 150,000 clones listed, around 88% were seen once; the top ten hold less than 6%. To note about this clone: Its matching antigen is unknown.

Looked up from germline, CDR1 is SEHNR and CDR2 is FQNEAQ (reference sequence). This CDR3 is built from 12 residues. Trimming cost V 11 bases and J 4 bases, with 14 bases left between them. The sequence was collected from an adult in good health. The rearrangement uses TRBV7-9 and TRBJ1-1; D remains unclear. The sequenced sample was peripheral blood, obtained on day 0 of AZD1222 vaccination. DNA for the CDR3: TGTGCCGGCGCCGGGATATTCACTGAAGCTTTCTTT. This translates into CAGAGIFTEAFF. Full variable domain (rest looked up from reference TRBV7-9 and TRBJ1-1): DTGVSQNPRHKITKRGQNVTFRCDPISEHNRLYWYRQTLGQGPEFLTYFQNEAQLEKSRLLSDRFSAERPKGSFSTLEIQRTEQGDSAMYLCAGAGIFTEAFFGQGTRLTVV.